The sequence of this T cell receptor (beta chain) was determined in a study of regulatory T cells in long-lasting Graves disease. V dropped 4 bases and J dropped 5 bases, with 9 bases sitting between them. The CDR3 extends over 12 amino acids. Germline loops: CDR1 MNHNS, CDR2 SASEGT. The study's findings and limits: Persistent Graves' patients showed reduced TCR diversity versus newly diagnosed patients.

Time point indicated: newly diagnosed GD, antithyroid drugs for less than 3 months. PBMC RNA served as the TCR library source. Libraries of TCR beta came from iRepertoire HTBI primers plus Arm-PCR of CDR3 regions. MiXCR, applied by TCRdb to the multiplex PCR reads, yields one record per CDR3 protein. The sample lists about 540,000 distinct CDR3 sequences, about 14% occurring once. This clonotype was recorded only once. What it recognizes is unknown. Separately, the same data were catalogued under a study of T cells in Graves' hyperthyroidism and ophthalmopathy. That paper adds: Researchers ran a first-round RT-PCR on the TCR CDR3 using the HTBI primer set. Classification by a 13 V-J model distinguished ophthalmopathy from stable hyperthyroidism.

The chain employs TRBV6-1 and TRBJ2-7, with unresolved D. The TCR comes from a man aged 30-40 years with Graves disease. This material consisted of peripheral blood mononuclear cells (PBMCs), taken at new diagnosis, from a patient treated with antithyroid drugs. For the CDR3, the DNA is TGTGCCAGCAGTGGACGATTAAACGAGCAGTACTTC. Translating it yields CASSGRLNEQYF.